The 24 T cell receptor beta chains below all came from one sample that was sequenced in a study of monozygotic twins with inflammatory bowel disease (dated 2019 in TCRdb). The receptor library was made with 5' RACE. The run used an Illumina HiSeq 2500. TCRdb reprocessed the reads into one record per CDR3 protein sequence, lacking DNA. The sample table holds around 150,000 distinct CDR3 sequences. Roughly 3% of the sample belongs to the ten largest clones. Sequences were obtained from blood. Receptors originate from a human donor with ulcerative colitis or Crohn's disease, or a healthy co-twin of an affected twin (not recorded which).

The rearrangement uses TRBV7-2 and TRBJ2-1; TCRdb lists TRBD2, though no DNA is available to test this call. The CDR3 extends over 15 amino acids. Germline V gives CDR1 SGHTA, CDR2 FQGNSA. The CDR3 loop reads CASSLGWGTYNEQFF.

The rearrangement links TRBV27 to TRBJ2-1; with no DNA, the TCRdb D assignment of TRBD1 cannot be verified. Germline lookup yields CDR1 MNHEY and CDR2 SMNVEV (reference sequence). The length of the CDR3 is 15 residues. The CDR3 loop is CASTVGTGGFNEQFF.

V gene TRBV5-8 combines with J gene TRBJ2-7; checking the TCRdb D call of TRBD2 is not possible without DNA. Germline CDR1 is SGHTS and CDR2 is YDEGEE. This CDR3 contains 15 residues. CDR3 sequence reads: CASSLRLAGGYEQYF.

The chain carries TRBV21-1 and TRBJ2-7. TRBV21-1 is tagged as a pseudogene. The CDR3 is 16 amino acids. The CDR3 sequence is CASSKGHHGSTYEQYF.

The V gene is TRBV5-4, the J gene TRBJ2-1; the D gene TCRdb calls, TRBD1, cannot be checked with no DNA. Germline loops: CDR1 SGHNT, CDR2 YYREEE (reference sequence). This CDR3 contains 15 residues. The chain's CDR3 is CASSWDRGTYNEQFF. The full variable domain, with the rest looked up from reference TRBV5-4 and TRBJ2-1, is ETGVTQSPTHLIKTRGQQVTLRCSSQSGHNTVSWYQQALGQGPQFIFQYYREEENGRGNFPPRFSGLQFPNYSSELNVNALELDDSALYLCASSWDRGTYNEQFFGPGTRLTVL.

This chain uses TRBV7-2 with TRBJ2-2; TCRdb gives TRBD1 as the D gene, but with no DNA this cannot be confirmed. The CDR3 spans 14 residues. Germline-derived CDR1 and CDR2 are SGHTA and FQGNSA. CDR3 amino acids: CATLQVLSTGELFF.

The chain has TRBV14 and TRBJ1-1; TCRdb's assignment of TRBD1 cannot be checked, as there is no DNA. The CDR3 is 14 residues long. Germline values: CDR1 SGHDN, CDR2 FVKESK. CDR3 sequence reads: CASTRTGINTEAFF.

The chain has TRBV12-3 or TRBV12-4 and TRBJ1-1; there is no DNA to check the TCRdb D call of TRBD1. This CDR3 contains 11 residues. The CDR3 spells CASLQGSEAFF.

The rearrangement links TRBV5-6 to TRBJ2-7; the D call of TRBD2 rests on TCRdb alone, since no DNA is present to check it. Per germline, CDR1 SGHDT and CDR2 YYEEEE. There are 15 residues in the CDR3. CDR3: CASSAPSGSTYEQYF.

This rearrangement joins TRBV10-3 to TRBJ2-3; TCRdb's D call, TRBD1, is unchecked because there is no DNA. The CDR3 is made up of 14 amino acids. Germline-derived CDR1 and CDR2 are ENHRY and SYGVKD. The CDR3 sequence: CAIRVGQSTDTQYF.

The rearrangement links TRBV19 to TRBJ2-3; no DNA is available, so the TRBD1 call from TCRdb remains unchecked. Germline CDR1 reads LNHDA; CDR2 reads SQIVND (reference sequence). This CDR3 spans 14 amino acids. The CDR3 protein is CASSMSPSTDTQYF.

This chain connects TRBV13 to TRBJ2-1; the D call from TCRdb, TRBD2, cannot be confirmed without DNA. This CDR3 has 15 residues. Germline loops: CDR1 PRHDT, CDR2 FYEKMQ (reference sequence). CDR3 protein: CASSYGTSGSVEQFF.

V gene TRBV7-3 combines with J gene TRBJ2-1; TCRdb reports TRBD2, a call that lacks DNA to check it against. This CDR3 has 16 residues. CDR1 is SGHTA, CDR2 FQGTGA, per germline. This CDR3 is CASSFFLAGAYNEQFF.

The CDR3 reads CASSQEGTGDDEQYF. This chain links TRBV4-2 with TRBJ2-7; TCRdb designates TRBD1, a call that cannot be tested without DNA. The CDR3 has 15 residues. Germline V CDR1 and CDR2: LGHNA, YNFKEQ.

The gene calls are TRBV5-5 and TRBJ1-4. This CDR3 has 14 residues. Germline V gene lookup returns CDR1 SGHKS and CDR2 YYEKEE (reference sequence). The CDR3 sequence: CASSLERRTEKLFF.

This chain links TRBV6-5 with TRBJ2-1; TCRdb's assignment of TRBD1 cannot be checked, as there is no DNA. The CDR3 sequence is 12 residues long. Germline V gene sequence: CDR1 MNHEY, CDR2 SVGAGI. CDR3 protein: CASSSRQGNQFF.

The chain uses TRBV27 and TRBJ1-2; absent DNA, TCRdb's TRBD1 call cannot be checked. This CDR3 is built from 15 residues. Germline V lookup: CDR1 MNHEY, CDR2 SMNVEV (reference sequence). This CDR3 is CASSQLGGSNYGYTF.

This chain joins TRBV7-2 and TRBJ1-2; as DNA is missing, the TRBD1 call by TCRdb cannot be tested. CDR3 length: 13 amino acids. Germline V CDR1 and CDR2: SGHTA, FQGNSA. This CDR3 is CASSFGTGYGYTF.

The chain recombines TRBV5-1 with TRBJ2-3; absent DNA, TCRdb's TRBD2 call cannot be checked. From germline, CDR1 is SGHRS and CDR2 YFSETQ. The CDR3 is 14 amino acids. The chain's CDR3 is CASRSPSSTDTQYF.

The chain has TRBV18 and TRBJ2-7. Germline values: CDR1 KGHSH, CDR2 LQKENI. This CDR3 has 11 amino acids. The CDR3 here is CASSYNYEQYF.

The V call is TRBV9, the J call TRBJ1-5; TCRdb's assignment of TRBD1 cannot be checked, as there is no DNA. From germline, CDR1 is SGDLS and CDR2 YYNGEE. The CDR3 has 15 residues. CDR3 loop: CASSEQGISNQPQHF.

This chain links TRBV7-2 with TRBJ2-4; checking the TCRdb D call of TRBD2 is not possible without DNA. This CDR3 is 16 amino acids long. The V gene's germline CDR1 is SGHTA and CDR2 FQGNSA. The CDR3: CASSLEAGSAKNIQYF. Supplemented by reference TRBV7-2 and TRBJ2-4, the full variable domain reads GAGVSQSPSNKVTEKGKDVELRCDPISGHTALYWYRQSLGQGLEFLIYFQGNSAPDKSGLPSDRFSAERTGGSVSTLTIQRTQQEDSAVYLCASSLEAGSAKNIQYFGAGTRLSVL.

CDR3 in amino acids: CASSQGGTDSYNEQFF. The V gene is TRBV4-3, the J gene TRBJ2-1; TCRdb proposes TRBD1, but this gene call is untestable without DNA. CDR1 and CDR2 (germline): LGHNA, YSLEER. This CDR3 is 16 amino acids long.

CDR3 in amino acids: CASSLGTMGQPQHF. V and J are TRBV5-1 and TRBJ1-5; TCRdb's D call, TRBD1, is unchecked because there is no DNA. This CDR3 contains 14 residues. Per germline, CDR1 SGHRS and CDR2 YFSETQ.